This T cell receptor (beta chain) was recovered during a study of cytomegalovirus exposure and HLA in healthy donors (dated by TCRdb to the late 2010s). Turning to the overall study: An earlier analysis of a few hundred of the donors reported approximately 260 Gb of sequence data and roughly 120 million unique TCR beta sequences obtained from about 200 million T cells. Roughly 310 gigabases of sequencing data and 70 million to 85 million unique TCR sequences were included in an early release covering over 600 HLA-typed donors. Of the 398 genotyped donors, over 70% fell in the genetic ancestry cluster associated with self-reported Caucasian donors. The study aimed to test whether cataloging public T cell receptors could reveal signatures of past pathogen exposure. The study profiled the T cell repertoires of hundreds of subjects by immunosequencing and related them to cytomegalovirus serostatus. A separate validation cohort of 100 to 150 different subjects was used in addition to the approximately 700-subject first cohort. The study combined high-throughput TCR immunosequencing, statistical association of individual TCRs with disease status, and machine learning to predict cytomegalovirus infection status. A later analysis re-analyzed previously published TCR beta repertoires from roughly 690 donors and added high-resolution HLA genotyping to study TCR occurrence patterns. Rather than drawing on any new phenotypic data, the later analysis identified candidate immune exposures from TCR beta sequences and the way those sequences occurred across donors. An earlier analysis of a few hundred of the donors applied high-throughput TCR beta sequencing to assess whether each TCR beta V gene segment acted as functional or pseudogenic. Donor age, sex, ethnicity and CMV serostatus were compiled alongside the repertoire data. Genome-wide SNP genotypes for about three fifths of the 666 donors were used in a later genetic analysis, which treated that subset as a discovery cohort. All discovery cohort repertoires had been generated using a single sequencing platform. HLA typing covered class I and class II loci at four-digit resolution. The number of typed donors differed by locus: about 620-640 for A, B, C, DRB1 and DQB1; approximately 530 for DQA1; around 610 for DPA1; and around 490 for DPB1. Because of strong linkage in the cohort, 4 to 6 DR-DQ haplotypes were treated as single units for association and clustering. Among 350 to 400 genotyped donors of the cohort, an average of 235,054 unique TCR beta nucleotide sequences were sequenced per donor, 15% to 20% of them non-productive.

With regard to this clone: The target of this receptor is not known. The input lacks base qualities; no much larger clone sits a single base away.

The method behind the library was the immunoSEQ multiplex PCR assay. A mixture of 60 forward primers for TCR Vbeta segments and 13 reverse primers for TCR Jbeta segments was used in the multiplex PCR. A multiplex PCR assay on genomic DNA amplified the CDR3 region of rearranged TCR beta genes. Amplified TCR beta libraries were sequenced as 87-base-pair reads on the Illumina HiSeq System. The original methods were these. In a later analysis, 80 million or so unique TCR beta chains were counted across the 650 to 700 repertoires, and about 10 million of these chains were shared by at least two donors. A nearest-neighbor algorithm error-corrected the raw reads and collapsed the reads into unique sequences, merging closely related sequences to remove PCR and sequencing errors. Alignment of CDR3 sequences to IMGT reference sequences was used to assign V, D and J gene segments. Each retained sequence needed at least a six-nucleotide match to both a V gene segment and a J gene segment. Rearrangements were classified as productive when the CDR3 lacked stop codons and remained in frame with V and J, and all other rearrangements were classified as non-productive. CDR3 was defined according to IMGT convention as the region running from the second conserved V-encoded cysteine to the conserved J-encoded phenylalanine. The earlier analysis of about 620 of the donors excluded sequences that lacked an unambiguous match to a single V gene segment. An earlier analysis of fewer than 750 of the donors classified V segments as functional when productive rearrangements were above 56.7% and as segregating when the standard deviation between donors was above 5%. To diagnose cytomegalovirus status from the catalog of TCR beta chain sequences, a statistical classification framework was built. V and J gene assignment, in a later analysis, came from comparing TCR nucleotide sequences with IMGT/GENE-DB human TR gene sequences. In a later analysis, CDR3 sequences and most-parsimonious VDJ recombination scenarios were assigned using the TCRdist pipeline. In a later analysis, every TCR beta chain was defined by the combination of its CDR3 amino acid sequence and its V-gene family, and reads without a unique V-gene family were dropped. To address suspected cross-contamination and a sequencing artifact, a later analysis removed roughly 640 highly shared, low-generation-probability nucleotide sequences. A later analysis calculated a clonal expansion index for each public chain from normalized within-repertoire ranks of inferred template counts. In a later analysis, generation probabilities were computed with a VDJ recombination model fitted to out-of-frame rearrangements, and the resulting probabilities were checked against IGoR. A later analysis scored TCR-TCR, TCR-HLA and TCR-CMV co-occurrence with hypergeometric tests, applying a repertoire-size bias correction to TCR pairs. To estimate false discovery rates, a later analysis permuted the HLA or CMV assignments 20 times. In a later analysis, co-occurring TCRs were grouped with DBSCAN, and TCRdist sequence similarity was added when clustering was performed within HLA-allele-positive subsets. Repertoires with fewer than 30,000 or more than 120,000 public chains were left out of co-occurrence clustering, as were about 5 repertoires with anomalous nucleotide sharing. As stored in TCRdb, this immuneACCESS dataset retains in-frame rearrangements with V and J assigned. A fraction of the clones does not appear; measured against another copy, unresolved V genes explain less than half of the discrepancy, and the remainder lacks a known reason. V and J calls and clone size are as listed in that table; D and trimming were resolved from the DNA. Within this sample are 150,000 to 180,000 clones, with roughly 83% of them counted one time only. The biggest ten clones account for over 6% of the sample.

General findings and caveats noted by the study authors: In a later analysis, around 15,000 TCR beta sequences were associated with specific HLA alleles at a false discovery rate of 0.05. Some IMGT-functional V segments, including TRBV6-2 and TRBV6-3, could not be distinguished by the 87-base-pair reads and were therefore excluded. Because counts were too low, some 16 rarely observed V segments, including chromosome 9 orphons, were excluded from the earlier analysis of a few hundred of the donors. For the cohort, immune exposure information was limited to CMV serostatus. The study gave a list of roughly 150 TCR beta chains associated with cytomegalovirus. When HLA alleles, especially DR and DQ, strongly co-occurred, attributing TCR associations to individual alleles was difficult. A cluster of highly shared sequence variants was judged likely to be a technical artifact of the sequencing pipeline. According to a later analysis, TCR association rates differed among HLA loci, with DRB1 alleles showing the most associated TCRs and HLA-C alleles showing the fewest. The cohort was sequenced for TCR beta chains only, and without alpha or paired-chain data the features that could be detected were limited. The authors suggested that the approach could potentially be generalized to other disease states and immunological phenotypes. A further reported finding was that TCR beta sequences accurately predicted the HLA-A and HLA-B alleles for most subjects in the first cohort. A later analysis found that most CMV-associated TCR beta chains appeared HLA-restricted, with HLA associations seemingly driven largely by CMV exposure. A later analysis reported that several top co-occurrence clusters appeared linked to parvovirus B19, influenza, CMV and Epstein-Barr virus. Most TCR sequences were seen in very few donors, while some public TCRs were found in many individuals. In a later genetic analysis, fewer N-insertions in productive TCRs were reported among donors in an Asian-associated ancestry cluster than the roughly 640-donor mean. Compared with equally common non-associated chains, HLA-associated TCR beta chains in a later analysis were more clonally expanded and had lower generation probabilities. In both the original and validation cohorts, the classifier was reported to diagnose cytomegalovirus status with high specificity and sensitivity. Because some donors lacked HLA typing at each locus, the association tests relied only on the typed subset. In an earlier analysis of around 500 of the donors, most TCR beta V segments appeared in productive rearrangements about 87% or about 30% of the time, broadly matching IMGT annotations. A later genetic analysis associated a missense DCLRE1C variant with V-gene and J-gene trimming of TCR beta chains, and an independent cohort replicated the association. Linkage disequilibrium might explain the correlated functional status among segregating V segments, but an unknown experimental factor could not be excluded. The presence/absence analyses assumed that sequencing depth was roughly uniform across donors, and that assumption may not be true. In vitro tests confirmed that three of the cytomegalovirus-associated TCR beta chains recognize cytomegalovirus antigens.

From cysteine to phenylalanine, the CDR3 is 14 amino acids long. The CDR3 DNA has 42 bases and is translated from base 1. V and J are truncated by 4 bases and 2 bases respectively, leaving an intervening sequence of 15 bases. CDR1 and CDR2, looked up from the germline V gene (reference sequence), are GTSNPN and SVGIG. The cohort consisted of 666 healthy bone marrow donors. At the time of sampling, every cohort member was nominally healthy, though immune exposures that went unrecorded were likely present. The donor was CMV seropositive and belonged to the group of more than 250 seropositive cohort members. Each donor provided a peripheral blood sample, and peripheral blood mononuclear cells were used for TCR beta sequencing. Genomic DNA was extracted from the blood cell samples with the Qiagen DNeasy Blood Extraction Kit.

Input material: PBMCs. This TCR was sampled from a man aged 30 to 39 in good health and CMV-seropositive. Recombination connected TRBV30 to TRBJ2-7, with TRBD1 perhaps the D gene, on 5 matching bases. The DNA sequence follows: TGTGCCTGGACTTTTCAGGGAACTCCCTACGAGCAGTACTTC. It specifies CAWTFQGTPYEQYF.